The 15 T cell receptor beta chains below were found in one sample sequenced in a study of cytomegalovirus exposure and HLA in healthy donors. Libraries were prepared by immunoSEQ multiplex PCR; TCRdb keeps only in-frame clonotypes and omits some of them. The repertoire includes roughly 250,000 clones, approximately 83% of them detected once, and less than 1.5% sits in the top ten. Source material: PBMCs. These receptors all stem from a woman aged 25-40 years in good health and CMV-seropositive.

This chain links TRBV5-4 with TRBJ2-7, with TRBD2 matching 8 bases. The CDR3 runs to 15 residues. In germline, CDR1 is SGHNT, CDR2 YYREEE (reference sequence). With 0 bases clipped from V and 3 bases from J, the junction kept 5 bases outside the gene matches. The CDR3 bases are TGTGCCAGCAGCTTGGGAACTAGCGGATACTACGAGCAGTACTTC. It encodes CASSLGTSGYYEQYF.

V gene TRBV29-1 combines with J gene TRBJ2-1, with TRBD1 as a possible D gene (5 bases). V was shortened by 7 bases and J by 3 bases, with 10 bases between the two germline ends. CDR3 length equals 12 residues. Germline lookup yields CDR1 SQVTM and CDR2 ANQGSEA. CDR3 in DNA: TGCAGCGCAACTCAGGGCTACAATGAGCAGTTCTTC. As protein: CSATQGYNEQFF.

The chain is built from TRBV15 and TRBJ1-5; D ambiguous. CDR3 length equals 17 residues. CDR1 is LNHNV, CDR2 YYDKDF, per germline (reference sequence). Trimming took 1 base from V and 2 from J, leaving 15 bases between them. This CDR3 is CATSRVIRRRGNQPQHF. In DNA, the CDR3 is TGTGCCACCAGCAGAGTAATACGGCGGCGGGGCAATCAGCCCCAGCATTTT.

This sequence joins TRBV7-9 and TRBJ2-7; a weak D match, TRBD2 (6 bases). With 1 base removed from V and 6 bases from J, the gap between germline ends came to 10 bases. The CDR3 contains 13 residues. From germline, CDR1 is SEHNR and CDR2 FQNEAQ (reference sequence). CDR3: CASSLVGGSEQYF. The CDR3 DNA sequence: TGTGCCAGCAGCTTAGTTGGGGGGAGCGAGCAGTACTTC.

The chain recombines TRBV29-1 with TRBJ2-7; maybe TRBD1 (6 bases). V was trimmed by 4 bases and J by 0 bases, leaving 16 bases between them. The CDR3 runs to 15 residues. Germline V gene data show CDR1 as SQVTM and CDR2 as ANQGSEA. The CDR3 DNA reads TGCAGCGTTGGAATAGAGGGACACTGCTCCTACGAGCAGTACTTC. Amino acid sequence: CSVGIEGHCSYEQYF.

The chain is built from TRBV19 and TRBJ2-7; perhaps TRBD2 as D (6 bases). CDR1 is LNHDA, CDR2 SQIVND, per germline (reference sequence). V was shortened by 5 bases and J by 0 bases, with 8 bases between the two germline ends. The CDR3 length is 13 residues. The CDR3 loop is CASSFSGSYEQYF. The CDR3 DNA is TGTGCCAGTAGTTTTAGCGGCTCCTACGAGCAGTACTTC.

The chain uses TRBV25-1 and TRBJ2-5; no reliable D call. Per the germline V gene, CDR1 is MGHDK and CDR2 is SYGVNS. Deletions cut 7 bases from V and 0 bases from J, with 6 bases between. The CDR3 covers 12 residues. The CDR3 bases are TGTGCCAGCAACTCGTACCAAGAGACCCAGTACTTC. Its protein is CASNSYQETQYF. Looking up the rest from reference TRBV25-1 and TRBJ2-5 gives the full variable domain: EADIYQTPRYLVIGTGKKITLECSQTMGHDKMYWYQQDPGMELHLIHYSYGVNSTEKGDLSSESTVSRIRTEHFPLTLESARPSHTSQYLCASNSYQETQYFGPGTRLLVL.

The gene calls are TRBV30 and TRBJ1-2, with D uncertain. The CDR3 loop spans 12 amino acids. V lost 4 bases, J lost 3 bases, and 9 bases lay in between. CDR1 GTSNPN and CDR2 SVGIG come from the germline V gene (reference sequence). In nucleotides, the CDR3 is TGTGCCTGGACGGCGGAGTACTATGGCTACACCTTC. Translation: CAWTAEYYGYTF.

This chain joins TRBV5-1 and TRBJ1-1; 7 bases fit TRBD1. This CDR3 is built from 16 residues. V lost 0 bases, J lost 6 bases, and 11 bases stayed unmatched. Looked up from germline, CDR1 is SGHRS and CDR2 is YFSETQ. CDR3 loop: CASSLESSTGMAEAFF. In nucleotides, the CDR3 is TGCGCCAGCAGCTTGGAATCTTCGACAGGGATGGCTGAAGCTTTCTTT.

This chain's CDR3 is CASSLEYSGSPYEQYF. The CDR3 DNA reads as TGTGCCAGCAGCTTAGAATACTCGGGAAGCCCCTACGAGCAGTACTTC. The V gene is TRBV11-3, the J gene TRBJ2-7, with D possibly TRBD2 on 5 matching bases. V shed 0 bases and J shed 2 bases, with 14 bases lying between them. This CDR3 contains 16 residues. Germline V gene sequence: CDR1 SGHNT, CDR2 YENEEA. Full variable domain (outside the CDR3, taken from reference TRBV11-3 and TRBJ2-7): EAGVVQSPRYKIIEKKQPVAFWCNPISGHNTLYWYLQNLGQGPELLIRYENEEAVDDSQLPKDRFSAERLKGVDSTLKIQPAELGDSAVYLCASSLEYSGSPYEQYFGPGTRLTVT.

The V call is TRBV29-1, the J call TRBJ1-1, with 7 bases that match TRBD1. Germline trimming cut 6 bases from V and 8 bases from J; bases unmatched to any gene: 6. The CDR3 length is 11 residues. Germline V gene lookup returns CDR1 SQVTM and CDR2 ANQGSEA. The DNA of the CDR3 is TGCAGCGTGGACAGGACCGCCGAAGCTTTCTTT. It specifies CSVDRTAEAFF.

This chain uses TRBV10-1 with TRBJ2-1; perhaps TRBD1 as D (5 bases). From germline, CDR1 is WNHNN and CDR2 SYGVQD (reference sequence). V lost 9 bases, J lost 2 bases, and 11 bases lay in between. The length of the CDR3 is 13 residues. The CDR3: CARTEPAYNEQFF. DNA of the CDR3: TGCGCCAGGACAGAACCAGCCTACAATGAGCAGTTCTTC.

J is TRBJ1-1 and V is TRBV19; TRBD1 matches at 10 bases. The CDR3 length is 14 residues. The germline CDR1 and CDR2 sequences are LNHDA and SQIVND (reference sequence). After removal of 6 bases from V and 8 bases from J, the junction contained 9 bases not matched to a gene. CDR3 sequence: CASRARDRGLEAFF. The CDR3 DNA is TGTGCCAGTAGAGCCCGGGACAGGGGTTTAGAAGCTTTCTTT.

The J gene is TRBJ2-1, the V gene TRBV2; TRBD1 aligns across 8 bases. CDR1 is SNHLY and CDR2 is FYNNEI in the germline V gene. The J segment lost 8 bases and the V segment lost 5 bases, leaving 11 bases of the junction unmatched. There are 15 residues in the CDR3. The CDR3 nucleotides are TGTGCCAGCAGTCCACGGACAGGGACTGCCCATGAGCAGTTCTTC. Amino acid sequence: CASSPRTGTAHEQFF. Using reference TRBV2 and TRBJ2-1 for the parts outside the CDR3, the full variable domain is EPEVTQTPSHQVTQMGQEVILRCVPISNHLYFYWYRQILGQKVEFLVSFYNNEISEKSEIFDDQFSVERPDGSNFTLKIRSTKLEDSAMYFCASSPRTGTAHEQFFGPGTRLTVL.

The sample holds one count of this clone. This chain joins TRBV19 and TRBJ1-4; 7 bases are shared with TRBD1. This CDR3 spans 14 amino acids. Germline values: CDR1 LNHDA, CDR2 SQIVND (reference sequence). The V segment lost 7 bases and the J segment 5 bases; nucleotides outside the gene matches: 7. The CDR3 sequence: CASTPRGLNEKLFF. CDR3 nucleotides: TGTGCCAGTACACCGAGGGGGCTAAATGAAAAACTGTTTTTT.